This record covers a single T cell receptor beta chain. Its antigen is undetermined. These data belong to a study of cytomegalovirus exposure and HLA in healthy donors. The wider study: The roughly 100 million unique TCR beta sequences, from roughly 170 million T cells, were found by an earlier analysis. Findings of the study overall: Most CMV-associated TCR beta chains were later found to appear HLA-restricted. In a later analysis, TCR beta V- and J-gene trimming was associated with a missense DCLRE1C variant.

Healthy donors of bone marrow made up the group. The PCR used 60 Vbeta and 13 Jbeta primers. Measured with immunoSEQ multiplex PCR; TCRdb has only the in-frame clones, and not every one. The table records over 150,000 clones, more than 75% of them present only once. The origin of this receptor is a girl under three years old in good health and CMV-seronegative. Sample: PBMCs.

The CDR3 DNA is TGTGCCAGCAGCCCCCGACTAGCGGGAGGTCACGGGGAGCTGTTTTTT. As protein: CASSPRLAGGHGELFF. The chain recombines TRBV9 with TRBJ2-2, with 13 bases fitting TRBD2. With V trimmed by 4 bases and J by 7 bases, 7 bases remained unmatched. CDR1 is SGDLS, CDR2 YYNGEE, per germline. The CDR3 sequence is 16 residues long.